The rows below give T cell receptor beta chains drawn from one sample of a study of shared clonotypes between healthy human individuals. Assay: immunoSEQ multiplex PCR; the TCRdb copy retains only in-frame clones and omits some. Of approximately 2,000,000 clones in the sample, around 93% were seen once. The sample comprised naive CD8+ T cells from PBMCs. The receptors stem from a man aged 18 to 30 in good health. Some clones in this sample may be carry-over from other donors' samples. Both conserved end residues are part of each CDR3. A D gene is named only where the DNA matches it firmly. A row's size may be missing; if present it is once, few, many or a size class.

cdr3_nt: TGTGCCAGCAGTGAAGAAGGGACTTTATCTGGGGCCAACGTCCTGACTTTC; cdr3_aa: CASSEEGTLSGANVLTF; j_call: TRBJ2-6; v_call: TRBV25-1; d_call: .; clone_size: .
cdr3_nt: TGTGCCAGCATCCTAGCGGGAGTTTGGCAAGAGACCCAGTACTTC; cdr3_aa: CASILAGVWQETQYF; j_call: TRBJ2-5; v_call: TRBV6-1; d_call: TRBD2; clone_size: .
cdr3_nt: TGCGCCAGCATTATAGCGGGAGTGGAGACCCAGTACTTC; cdr3_aa: CASIIAGVETQYF; j_call: TRBJ2-5; v_call: TRBV10-1; d_call: TRBD2; clone_size: .
cdr3_nt: TGTGCCAGCAGACAGACAGGGGCCGATGAAAAACTGTTTTTT; cdr3_aa: CASRQTGADEKLFF; j_call: TRBJ1-4; v_call: TRBV7-9; d_call: TRBD1; clone_size: .
cdr3_nt: TGTGCCAGCAGACCCAGGACTAGCGGGAGAGTCGGCAATGAGCAGTTCTTC; cdr3_aa: CASRPRTSGRVGNEQFF; j_call: TRBJ2-1; v_call: TRBV11-2; d_call: TRBD2; clone_size: once
cdr3_nt: TGTGCCAGCAGCTTATTATATAGCGGGAGAGCAGATACGCAGTATTTT; cdr3_aa: CASSLLYSGRADTQYF; j_call: TRBJ2-3; v_call: TRBV7-9; d_call: TRBD2; clone_size: once
cdr3_nt: TGTGCCAGCAGTTACGGTCGAGCGGGAATGCAATATGAGCAGTTCTTC; cdr3_aa: CASSYGRAGMQYEQFF; j_call: TRBJ2-1; v_call: TRBV6-6; d_call: TRBD2; clone_size: .
cdr3_nt: TGTGCCAGCAGCTTCCCGGGGAGCGGGAGAACCTACGAGCAGTACTTC; cdr3_aa: CASSFPGSGRTYEQYF; j_call: TRBJ2-7; v_call: TRBV7-9; d_call: TRBD2; clone_size: .
cdr3_nt: TGTGCCAGTAGTGTGCCATTCTACAATGAGCAGTTCTTC; cdr3_aa: CASSVPFYNEQFF; j_call: TRBJ2-1; v_call: TRBV19; d_call: .; clone_size: .
cdr3_nt: TGTGCCAGCAGCTTGTTTAGCAGGGGCCAGCCCCAGCATTTT; cdr3_aa: CASSLFSRGQPQHF; j_call: TRBJ1-5; v_call: TRBV5-8; d_call: .; clone_size: .